Listed below are T cell receptor beta chains from one sample, sequenced in a study of blood T cell repertoires in COVID-19. Repertoires were generated with immunoSEQ multiplex PCR, while TCRdb's copy carries only in-frame clones and drops some. The sample consists of about 180,000 clones, roughly 80% of them appearing once. The sequenced sample consisted of peripheral blood. The receptor set was obtained from a human donor in a cohort sampled during active COVID-19. Each CDR3 is given without its conserved first and last residue.

V gene | CDR3 protein
TRBV11-2 | ASSLALGLAGVFTDTQY
TRBV20-1 | SASERDWTDTQY
TRBV29-1 | SVSHSNQPQH
TRBV7-8 | ASSFGQMNTEAF
TRBV2 | ASSSTRNTGELF
TRBV29-1 | SVVPGTSGRGEQY
TRBV7-9 | ASSRTDSNQPQH
TRBV27 | ASSRGNTGELF
TRBV4-2 | ASSQDRGQGSREQY
TRBV6-2/TRBV6-3 | ASSPVTGGQPQH
TRBV11-1 | ASSHRGANTGELF
TRBV11-2 | ASSLPGWAQDEQF
TRBV15 | ATSRDLRNTEAF
TRBV10-2 | ASSGIGRVSGNTIY
TRBV7-9 | ASSLDGGLAVYEQY
TRBV4-2 | ASSQDQHSGNTIY
TRBV3-1/TRBV3-2 | ASSQEISDRGAQETQY
TRBV27 | ASSSKTGTEGNTIY
TRBV19 | ASSPTGQSNQPQH
TRBV19 | ASRRGSGNTIY
TRBV7-3 | ASSRSEQGKNNQPQH
TRBV5-4 | ASSPRQGMYGYT
TRBV10-2 | ASSHYPGTDKS
TRBV11-1 | ASRPGQGIQETQY
TRBV28 | ASSYPQGEDNYGYT
TRBV11-2 | ASRRPGTGRYEQY
TRBV6-4 | ASSDLGRGYT
TRBV6-5 | ASSYSPLTGPYT
TRBV10-3 | AISGVQGYTEAF
TRBV5-1 | ASSLEGGPETQY
TRBV3-1/TRBV3-2 | ASSLASGYANTGELF
TRBV5-4 | ASSLGDRNTEAF
TRBV7-9 | ATRLAVGETQY
TRBV3-1/TRBV3-2 | ASSQLSGSYEQY
TRBV24-1 | ATSGQGGFGEQF
TRBV5-1 | ASSLGQGVSDEQF
TRBV18 | ASSQARDTYEQY
TRBV4-2 | ASSQDRGSYEQY
TRBV5-1 | ASSLGSGSPYEQY
TRBV3-1/TRBV3-2 | ASSPEVFDEQY
TRBV15 | ATSRDLTGFSNQPQH
TRBV10-3 | AIKVGVKTGELF
TRBV5-4 | ASSLGRLSNSYNEQF
TRBV6-1 | ASSERQGLLAGGFYEQY
TRBV18 | ASSPGLVNEQF
TRBV29-1 | SVTGTSGGIRETQY
TRBV7-2 | ASSFSGANTGELF
TRBV7-9 | ASSPRQSSYEQY
TRBV29-1 | SVERTENTEAF
TRBV29-1 | SVEGGISRETQY
TRBV10-3 | AIREQGEAF
TRBV28 | ASSLAGGAYEQY
TRBV19 | ASTDRARVAF
TRBV5-6 | ASSRPGTGRQVGAF
TRBV9 | ASSPRLAGYNEQF